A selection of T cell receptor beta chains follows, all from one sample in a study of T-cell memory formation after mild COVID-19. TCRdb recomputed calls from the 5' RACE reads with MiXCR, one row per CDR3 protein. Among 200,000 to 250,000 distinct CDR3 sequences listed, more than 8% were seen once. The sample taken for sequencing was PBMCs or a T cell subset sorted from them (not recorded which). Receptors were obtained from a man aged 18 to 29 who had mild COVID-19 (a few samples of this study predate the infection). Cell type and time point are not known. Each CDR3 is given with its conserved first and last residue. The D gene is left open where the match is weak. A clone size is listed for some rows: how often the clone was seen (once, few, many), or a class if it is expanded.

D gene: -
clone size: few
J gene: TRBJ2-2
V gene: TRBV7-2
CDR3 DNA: TGTGCCAGCAGCTTAACTCCGTTGGGCACCGGGGAGCTGTTTTTT
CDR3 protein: CASSLTPLGTGELFF

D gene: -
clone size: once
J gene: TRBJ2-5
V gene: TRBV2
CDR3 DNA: TGTGCCAGCAGGGTCGGCCGGGAAGAGACCCAGTACTTC
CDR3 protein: CASRVGREETQYF

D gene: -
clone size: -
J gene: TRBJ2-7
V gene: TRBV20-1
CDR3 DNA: TGCAGTGCTACAGACCTCGCCTACGAGCAGTACTTC
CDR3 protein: CSATDLAYEQYF

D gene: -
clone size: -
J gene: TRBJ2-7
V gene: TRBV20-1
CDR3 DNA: TGCAGTGCTCAGAGGAGGGCAGGGGGCGAGCAGTACTTC
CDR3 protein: CSAQRRAGGEQYF

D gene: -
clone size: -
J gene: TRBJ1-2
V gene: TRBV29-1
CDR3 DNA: TGCAGCGACCTGGACAACTATGGCTACACCTTC
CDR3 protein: CSDLDNYGYTF

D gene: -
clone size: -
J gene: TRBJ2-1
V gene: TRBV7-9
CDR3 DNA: TGTGCCAGCAGCCGCGGCCACAATGAGCAGTTCTTC
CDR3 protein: CASSRGHNEQFF

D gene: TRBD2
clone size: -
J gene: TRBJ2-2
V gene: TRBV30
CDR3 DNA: TGTGCCTACCAGCGGGGGCTGAACACCGGGGAGCTGTTTTTT
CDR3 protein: CAYQRGLNTGELFF

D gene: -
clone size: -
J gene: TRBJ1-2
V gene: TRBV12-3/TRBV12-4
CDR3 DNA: TGTGCCAGCAGTCTTCGTGCCACTTCTAACTATGGCTACACCTTC
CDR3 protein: CASSLRATSNYGYTF

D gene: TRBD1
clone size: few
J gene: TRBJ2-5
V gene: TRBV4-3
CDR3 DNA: TGCGCCAGCAGCCAAGATAGACAGGGGGCGAAGACCCAGTACTTC
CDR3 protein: CASSQDRQGAKTQYF

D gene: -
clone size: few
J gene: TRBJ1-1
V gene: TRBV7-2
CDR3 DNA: TGTGCCTCGAGCAGGAGGGAGGCTTTCTTT
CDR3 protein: CASSRREAFF

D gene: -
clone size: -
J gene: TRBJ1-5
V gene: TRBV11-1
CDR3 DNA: TGTGCCAGCAGCTTATCCGACTATCAGCCCCAGCATTTT
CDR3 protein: CASSLSDYQPQHF

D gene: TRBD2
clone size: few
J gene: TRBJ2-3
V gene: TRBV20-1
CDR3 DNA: TGCAGTGCCCCAATAGCGGGGGGCGGGACAGATACGCAGTATTTT
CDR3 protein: CSAPIAGGGTDTQYF

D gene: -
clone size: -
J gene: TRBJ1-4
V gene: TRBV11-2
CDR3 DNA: TGTGCCAGCAGCTTAGCAGCGTTGATGGATGAAAAACTGTTTTTT
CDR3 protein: CASSLAALMDEKLFF

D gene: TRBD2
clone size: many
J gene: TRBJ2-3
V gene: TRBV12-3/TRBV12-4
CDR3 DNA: TGTGCCAGCAGTGAGAGCGGGGGTGCAGATACGCAGTATTTT
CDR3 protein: CASSESGGADTQYF

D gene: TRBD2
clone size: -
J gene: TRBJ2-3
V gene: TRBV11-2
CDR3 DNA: TGTGCCAGCAGCGTCGGGACTAGCGTAGATACGCAGTATTTT
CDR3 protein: CASSVGTSVDTQYF

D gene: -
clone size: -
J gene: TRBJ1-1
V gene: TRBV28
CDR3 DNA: TGTGCCAGTAGAGTCGGACAGCTGAACACTGAAGCTTTCTTT
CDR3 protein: CASRVGQLNTEAFF

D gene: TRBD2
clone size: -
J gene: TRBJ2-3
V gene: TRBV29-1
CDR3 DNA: TGCAGCGTTGAAATGTGGGGACTAGACGCGCAGTATTTT
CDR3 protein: CSVEMWGLDAQYF

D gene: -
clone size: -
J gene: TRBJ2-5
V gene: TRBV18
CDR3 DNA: TGTGCCAGCTCACCTACGAGGGGATTTCAAGAGACCCAGTACTTC
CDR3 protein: CASSPTRGFQETQYF

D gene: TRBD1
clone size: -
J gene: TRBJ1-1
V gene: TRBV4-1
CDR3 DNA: TGCGCCAGCAGCCAGGTTCTTACAGGGGTGAACACTGAAGCTTTCTTT
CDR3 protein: CASSQVLTGVNTEAFF

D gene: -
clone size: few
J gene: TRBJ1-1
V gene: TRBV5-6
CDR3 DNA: TGTGCCAGCAGCTTTTCGGTCACTGAAGCTTTCTTT
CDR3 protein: CASSFSVTEAFF

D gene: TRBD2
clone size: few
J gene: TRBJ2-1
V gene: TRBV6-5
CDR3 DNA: TGTGCCAGCAGTGCTTCGGGACTAGTATACAATGAGCAGTTCTTC
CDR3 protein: CASSASGLVYNEQFF

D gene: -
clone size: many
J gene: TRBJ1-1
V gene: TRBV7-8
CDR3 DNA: TGTGCCAGCAGCTTTAACTTGGAGAGTGAAGCTTTCTTT
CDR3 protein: CASSFNLESEAFF

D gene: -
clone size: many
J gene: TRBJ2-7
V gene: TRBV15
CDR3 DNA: TGTGCCACCAGTCCTGGTACGGCCTACGAGCAGTACTTC
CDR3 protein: CATSPGTAYEQYF